Presented here are 23 T cell receptor beta chains from one specimen sequenced in a study of OX40 agonist ivuxolimab in advanced cancers. Measured with immunoSEQ multiplex PCR; TCRdb has only the in-frame clones, and not every one. The table shows 60,000 to 75,000 clones, with 70% to 90% occurring only once. The sample here was CD4+ or CD8+ T cells sorted from blood, taken in a trial of the OX40 agonist ivuxolimab. All receptors derive from an adult with an advanced solid tumor such as melanoma, head and neck, liver or kidney cancer.

The rearrangement uses TRBV28 and TRBJ1-1, with 11 bases fitting TRBD1. After removal of 8 bases from V and 4 bases from J, the junction contained 6 bases not matched to a gene. The CDR3 is 14 amino acids. Germline loops: CDR1 MDHEN, CDR2 SYDVKM. The CDR3 sequence: CASAGQGASTEAFF. The CDR3 coding sequence is TGTGCCAGCGCCGGACAGGGGGCAAGCACTGAAGCTTTCTTT.

This clone appeared a single time. The chain employs TRBV7-2 and TRBJ1-1, with TRBD1 as a possible D gene (5 bases). V dropped 2 bases and J dropped 8 bases, with 18 bases sitting between them. The CDR3 has 15 amino acids. CDR1 and CDR2 (germline): SGHTA, FQGNSA. CDR3 sequence (DNA): TGTGCCAGCAGCTTACAACCCACGGGGGGAGGAGAAGCTTTCTTT. Translating it yields CASSLQPTGGGEAFF.

The chain joins TRBV9 to TRBJ2-2; D is undetermined. Germline CDR1 reads SGDLS; CDR2 reads YYNGEE. The CDR3 covers 14 residues. With 2 bases removed from V and 6 bases from J, the gap between germline ends came to 11 bases. The CDR3 region has the DNA TGTGCCAGCAGCGTGGGTATTGATCCCGGGGAGCTGTTTTTT. Translated, it gives CASSVGIDPGELFF.

This clone was detected once. The J gene is TRBJ2-1, the V gene TRBV28, with unresolved D. This CDR3 has 11 residues. V shed 2 bases and J shed 5 bases, with 1 base lying between them. Germline values: CDR1 MDHEN, CDR2 SYDVKM. The CDR3 nucleotides read TGTGCCAGCAGTTTAGACAATGAGCAGTTCTTC. Translating it yields CASSLDNEQFF.

The rearrangement links TRBV7-8 to TRBJ1-1; 10 bases agree with TRBD1. This CDR3 region has 16 residues. Trimming removed 2 bases from V and 5 bases from J; junction bases left unmatched: 8. Germline CDR1 is SGHVS and CDR2 is FQNEAQ. The CDR3, as DNA: TGTGCCAGCAGCTTAAGGGGGACAGGGGTCGGGACTGAAGCTTTCTTT. Its protein is CASSLRGTGVGTEAFF.

There are a few counts of this clone. The V and J genes are TRBV14 and TRBJ1-1, with a weak D call TRBD1 (6 bases). Looked up from germline, CDR1 is SGHDN and CDR2 is FVKESK. The CDR3 has 12 residues. Trimming shortened V by 6 bases and J by 4 bases, and 9 bases separated the two germline ends. The CDR3 region is CASRQDSTEAFF. The CDR3, as DNA: TGTGCCAGCAGGCAGGACAGCACTGAAGCTTTCTTT.

The chain combines TRBV28 with TRBJ1-3; no reliable D call. Trimming removed 4 bases from V and 1 base from J, with 8 bases in between. CDR1 is MDHEN and CDR2 is SYDVKM in the germline V gene. The CDR3 loop spans 14 amino acids. CDR3 region: CASSSAGSGNTIYF. CDR3 DNA: TGTGCCAGCAGTTCAGCGGGATCTGGAAACACCATATATTTT.

The V gene is TRBV29-1, the J gene TRBJ1-1, with D unresolved. The CDR3 is 13 amino acids. V gave up 6 bases and J gave up 4 bases, with 15 bases separating them. The germline V gene has CDR1 SQVTM and CDR2 ANQGSEA. CDR3 coding DNA: TGCAGCGTGTTACGGGAAATGGGCACTGAAGCTTTCTTT. The encoded protein is CSVLREMGTEAFF.

The chain joins TRBV30 to TRBJ2-5; D gene unclear. The CDR3 consists of 12 residues. V was clipped by 2 bases and J by 4 bases, with 8 bases between them. Germline V CDR1 and CDR2: GTSNPN, SVGIG (reference sequence). This chain's CDR3 is CAWSSTGETQYF. DNA of the CDR3: TGTGCCTGGAGTAGTACGGGAGAGACCCAGTACTTC.

The J gene is TRBJ2-1, the V gene TRBV19; 7 nucleotides agree with TRBD1. V lost 5 bases, J lost 1 base, and 11 bases stayed unmatched. Germline assignment: CDR1 LNHDA and CDR2 SQIVND (reference sequence). The CDR3 length is 17 residues. The DNA of the CDR3 is TGTGCCAGTAGTTCGAGGGGGCCCATGGGTTCCTACAATGAGCAGTTCTTC. Its protein product is CASSSRGPMGSYNEQFF.

The chain's CDR3 is CASSYAGAGNQPQHF. The CDR3 bases are TGTGCCAGCAGCTACGCGGGGGCTGGCAATCAGCCCCAGCATTTT. V is TRBV7-9 and J is TRBJ1-5; the D gene is possibly TRBD1 (6 bases). The CDR3 runs to 15 residues. V was shortened by 4 bases and J by 2 bases, with 12 bases between the two germline ends. Germline loops: CDR1 SEHNR, CDR2 FQNEAQ (reference sequence). The entire variable domain, with the rest obtained from reference TRBV7-9 and TRBJ1-5, is as follows: DTGVSQNPRHKITKRGQNVTFRCDPISEHNRLYWYRQTLGQGPEFLTYFQNEAQLEKSRLLSDRFSAERPKGSFSTLEIQRTEQGDSAMYLCASSYAGAGNQPQHFGDGTRLSIL.

The J gene is TRBJ1-4, the V gene TRBV9; D is undetermined. The CDR3 spans 17 residues. Germline loops: CDR1 SGDLS, CDR2 YYNGEE. With 2 bases removed from V and 1 base from J, the gap between germline ends came to 15 bases. The CDR3 region is CASSVAGVGVTNEKLFF. In nucleotides, the CDR3 is TGTGCCAGCAGCGTGGCTGGGGTCGGGGTAACTAATGAAAAACTGTTTTTT.

This chain connects TRBV6-6 to TRBJ2-7; tentatively, D is TRBD2 (5 bases). Germline V gene lookup returns CDR1 MNHNY and CDR2 SVGAGI (reference sequence). Trimming shortened V by 5 bases and J by 3 bases, and 14 bases separated the two germline ends. The CDR3 contains 14 residues. The DNA for the CDR3 is TGTGCCAGCAGTAGGGATGGGAGAGGCTACGAGCAGTACTTC. Protein sequence: CASSRDGRGYEQYF.

The rearrangement joins TRBV28 to TRBJ1-5; a possible D gene is TRBD1 (5 bases). Trimming left V 5 bases short and J 2 bases short, with 16 bases between. This CDR3 has 16 residues. Germline lookup yields CDR1 MDHEN and CDR2 SYDVKM. The DNA for the CDR3 is TGTGCCAGCAGTACCTCCGGGACTGGTCGCAATCAGCCCCAGCATTTT. It translates to CASSTSGTGRNQPQHF.

This chain links TRBV28 with TRBJ2-3; TRBD2 aligns across 7 bases. Germline assignment: CDR1 MDHEN and CDR2 SYDVKM. Trimming cost V 7 bases and J 5 bases; bases outside gene matches: 12. The CDR3 has 15 amino acids. Written as DNA, the CDR3 is TGTGCCAGCAAAACTTGGGAGGGCGGGAGAGATACGCAGTATTTT. Residues: CASKTWEGGRDTQYF.

The chain recombines TRBV11-2 with TRBJ2-7, with D possibly TRBD1 on 6 matching bases. Germline V gene lookup returns CDR1 SGHAT and CDR2 FQNNGV. With 2 bases removed from V and 4 bases from J, the gap between germline ends came to 12 bases. CDR3 length equals 14 residues. For the CDR3, the DNA is TGTGCCAGCAGCTTAACGACACAGGGTTACGAGCAGTACTTC. Its translation is CASSLTTQGYEQYF.

This chain links TRBV5-6 with TRBJ2-7, with D unresolved. Per the germline V gene, CDR1 is SGHDT and CDR2 is YYEEEE. V lost 4 bases to trimming and J lost 0 bases, with 14 bases between them. This CDR3 region has 15 residues. For the CDR3, the DNA is TGTGCCAGCAGCCAAGGCGGATGGAGCTCCTACGAGCAGTACTTC. Protein product: CASSQGGWSSYEQYF.

CDR3 nucleotides: TGTGCCAGTAGTAGAATCCCGGGACAGGGGAACTACGAGCAGTACTTC. Residues: CASSRIPGQGNYEQYF. The rearrangement links TRBV19 to TRBJ2-7; 10 bases map to TRBD1. The CDR3 is made up of 16 amino acids. From germline, CDR1 is LNHDA and CDR2 SQIVND (reference sequence). The V and J ends lost 4 bases and 3 bases, in that order; junction bases with no gene match: 9.

V gene TRBV12-5 combines with J gene TRBJ2-1; D unresolved. Looked up from germline, CDR1 is LGHNT and CDR2 is FRNRAP. Trimming took 6 bases from V and 6 from J, leaving 6 bases between them. There are 11 residues in the CDR3. CDR3 sequence: CASGIGNEQFF. The CDR3 nucleotides are TGTGCTAGTGGAATTGGCAATGAGCAGTTCTTC. The full variable domain, completed using reference TRBV12-5 and TRBJ2-1, is DARVTQTPRHKVTEMGQEVTMRCQPILGHNTVFWYRQTMMQGLELLAYFRNRAPLDDSGMPKDRFSAEMPDATLATLKIQPSEPRDSAVYFCASGIGNEQFFGPGTRLTVL.

This clone showed up just a few times. The rearrangement joins TRBV28 to TRBJ2-7, with D hard to call. Looked up from germline, CDR1 is MDHEN and CDR2 is SYDVKM. The CDR3 runs to 12 residues. With 6 bases removed from V and 7 bases from J, the gap between germline ends came to 13 bases. The CDR3 nucleotides read TGTGCCAGCAGCCACGACACCCGGGAGCAGTACTTC. As protein: CASSHDTREQYF.

The chain combines TRBV19 with TRBJ2-5; D is possibly TRBD1 (5 bases). This CDR3 region has 15 residues. Germline loops: CDR1 LNHDA, CDR2 SQIVND (reference sequence). Trimming cost V 2 bases and J 5 bases, with 15 bases left between them. The chain's CDR3 is CASSISGQNWETQYF. The CDR3, as DNA: TGTGCCAGTAGTATATCAGGGCAGAATTGGGAGACCCAGTACTTC.

The chain is built from TRBV27 and TRBJ2-2; maybe TRBD2 (6 bases). The V gene's germline CDR1 is MNHEY and CDR2 SMNVEV (reference sequence). V shed 9 bases and J shed 3 bases, with 14 bases lying between them. The CDR3 covers 14 residues. CDR3 in amino acids: CASTAGMYTGELFF. In nucleotides, the CDR3 is TGTGCCAGTACGGCGGGGATGTACACCGGGGAGCTGTTTTTT.

The V gene is TRBV11-1, the J gene TRBJ1-1, with D perhaps matching TRBD1 (6 bases). Germline CDR1 SGHAT, CDR2 FQDESV (reference sequence). V shed 3 bases and J shed 4 bases, with 18 bases lying between them. The CDR3 is 16 amino acids. The CDR3 DNA reads as TGTGCCAGCAGCTTCTTCCAGGGGAGGTTTGGCACTGAAGCTTTCTTT. It translates to CASSFFQGRFGTEAFF.